Listed below are T cell receptor beta chains from one sample, sequenced in a study of shared clonotypes between healthy human individuals. The table came from immunoSEQ multiplex PCR; TCRdb's copy has only in-frame clones and leaves some out. The data hold millions of clones, with more than 80% observed a single time. The sequenced material came from naive CD4+ T cells sorted from blood. These receptor sequences come from a man younger than 35 in good health. Each CDR3 is given with its conserved first and last residue. Each record gives: clone size, D gene, V gene, J gene, CDR3 protein, CDR3 DNA. D genes are given only for firm matches. Clone size is not always given. Where it is, it says once, few, many or a class for expanded clones.

.,.,TRBV6-5,TRBJ1-3,CASSAPGNTIYF,TGTGCCAGCAGCGCACCGGGAAACACCATATATTTT
.,.,TRBV5-1,TRBJ2-3,CASSSSGDGDTQYF,TGCGCCAGCAGCTCTTCAGGGGATGGAGATACGCAGTATTTT
.,.,TRBV12-1,TRBJ2-1,CASSPRSGARFF,TGTGCCAGCAGCCCGCGTAGCGGGGCGCGGTTCTTC
.,.,TRBV5-5,TRBJ2-5,CASSLAGWIQETQYF,TGTGCCAGCAGCTTGGCCGGGTGGATTCAAGAGACCCAGTACTTC
.,.,TRBV6-1,TRBJ2-7,CASSQGGSYEQYF,TGTGCCAGCAGTCAAGGGGGGTCCTACGAGCAGTACTTC
.,TRBD2,TRBV5-1,TRBJ2-1,CASSLAGLAGANEQFF,TGCGCCAGCAGCTTGGCGGGCCTAGCGGGCGCCAATGAGCAGTTCTTC
.,TRBD1,TRBV6-5,TRBJ2-5,CASSYGQGAGGETQYF,TGTGCCAGCAGTTACGGACAGGGGGCAGGTGGAGAGACCCAGTACTTC
once,.,TRBV2,TRBJ2-7,CATSPGSYEQYF,TGTGCCACCTCCCCCGGGAGCTACGAGCAGTACTTC
.,.,TRBV2,TRBJ2-7,CASSVRLLYSYEQYF,TGTGCCAGCAGTGTGCGACTCTTGTACTCCTACGAGCAGTACTTC
.,.,TRBV11-2,TRBJ1-5,CASSLGRGMSNQPQHF,TGTGCCAGCAGCTTAGGGAGAGGAATGAGCAATCAGCCCCAGCATTTT